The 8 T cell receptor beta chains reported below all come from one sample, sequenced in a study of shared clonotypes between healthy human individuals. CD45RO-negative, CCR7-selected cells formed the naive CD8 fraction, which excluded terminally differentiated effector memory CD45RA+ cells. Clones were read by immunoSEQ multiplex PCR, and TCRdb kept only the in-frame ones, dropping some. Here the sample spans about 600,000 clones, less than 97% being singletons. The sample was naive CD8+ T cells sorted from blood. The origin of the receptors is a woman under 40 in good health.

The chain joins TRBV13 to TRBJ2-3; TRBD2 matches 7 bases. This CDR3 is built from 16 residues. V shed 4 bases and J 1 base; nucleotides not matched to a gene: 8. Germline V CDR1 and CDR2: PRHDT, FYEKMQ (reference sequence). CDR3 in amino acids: CASSSDERGGTDTQYF. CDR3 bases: TGTGCCAGCAGCTCCGATGAGCGGGGCGGCACAGATACGCAGTATTTT.

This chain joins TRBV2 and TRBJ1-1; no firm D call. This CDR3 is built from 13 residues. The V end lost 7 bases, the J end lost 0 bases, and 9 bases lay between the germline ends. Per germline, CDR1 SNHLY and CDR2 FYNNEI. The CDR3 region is CASIQNMNTEAFF. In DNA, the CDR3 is TGTGCCAGCATACAGAACATGAACACTGAAGCTTTCTTT. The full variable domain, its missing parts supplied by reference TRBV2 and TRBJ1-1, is EPEVTQTPSHQVTQMGQEVILRCVPISNHLYFYWYRQILGQKVEFLVSFYNNEISEKSEIFDDQFSVERPDGSNFTLKIRSTKLEDSAMYFCASIQNMNTEAFFGQGTRLTVV.

The CDR3, as DNA: TGTGCCAGCAGCGCGCATCTCGGGACAGGCAATTTCTACGAGCAGTACTTC. Its translation: CASSAHLGTGNFYEQYF. The chain is built from TRBV13 and TRBJ2-7; 8 bases map to TRBD1. This CDR3 is built from 17 residues. The V and J ends lost 5 bases and 3 bases, in that order; junction bases with no gene match: 15. The germline gives CDR1 PRHDT, CDR2 FYEKMQ (reference sequence).

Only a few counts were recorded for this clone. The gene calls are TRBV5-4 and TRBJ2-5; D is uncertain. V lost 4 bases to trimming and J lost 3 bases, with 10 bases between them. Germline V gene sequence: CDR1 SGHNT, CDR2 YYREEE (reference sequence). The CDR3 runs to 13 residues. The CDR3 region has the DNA TGTGCCAGCAGCGGCGAGAAAGAAGAGACCCAGTACTTC. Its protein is CASSGEKEETQYF.

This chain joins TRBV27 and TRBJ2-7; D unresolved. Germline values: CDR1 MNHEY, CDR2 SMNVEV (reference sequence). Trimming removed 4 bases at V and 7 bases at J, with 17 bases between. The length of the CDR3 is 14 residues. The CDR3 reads CASSSNRALTEQYF. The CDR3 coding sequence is TGTGCCAGCAGTTCAAATAGGGCACTGACTGAGCAGTACTTC.

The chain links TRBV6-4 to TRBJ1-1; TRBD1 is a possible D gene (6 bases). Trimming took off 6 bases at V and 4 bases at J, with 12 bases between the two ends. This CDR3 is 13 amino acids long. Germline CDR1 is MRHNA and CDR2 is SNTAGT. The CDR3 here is CASRAGVSTEAFF. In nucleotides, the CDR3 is TGTGCCAGCAGGGCAGGGGTGAGCACTGAAGCTTTCTTT.

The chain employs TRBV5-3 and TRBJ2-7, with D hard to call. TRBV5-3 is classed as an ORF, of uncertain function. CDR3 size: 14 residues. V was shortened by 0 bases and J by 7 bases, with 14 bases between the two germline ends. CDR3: CARSLGVEPWEQYF. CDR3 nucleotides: TGTGCCAGAAGCTTGGGAGTGGAGCCGTGGGAGCAGTACTTC.

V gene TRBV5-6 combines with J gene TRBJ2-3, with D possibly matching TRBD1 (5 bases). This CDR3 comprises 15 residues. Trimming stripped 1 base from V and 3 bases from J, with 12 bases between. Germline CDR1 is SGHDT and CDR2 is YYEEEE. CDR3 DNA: TGTGCCAGCAGCTTGCCAGGGATGGGGACAGATACGCAGTATTTT. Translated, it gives CASSLPGMGTDTQYF.